The 10 T cell receptor beta chains below come from one sample, sequenced in a study of blood T cells in healthy people across ages. Alongside a J-beta primer mix, a sample-barcoded 5' primer served in a second PCR lasting roughly 7 to 11 cycles. TCRdb re-called the 5' RACE reads with MiXCR, one entry per CDR3 protein. The repertoire has about 1.5 million distinct CDR3 sequences, approximately 43% of them found once; the top ten carry around 4%. Material: blood. These receptors all stem from a woman between 18 and 30 years old in good health.

The rearrangement uses TRBV4-1 and TRBJ2-3, with no clear D. Germline V gene sequence: CDR1 MGHRA, CDR2 YSYEKL. V lost 2 bases and J lost 10, with 7 bases in between. This CDR3 has 11 amino acids. The CDR3 reads CASSQRGSQYF. DNA for the CDR3: TGCGCCAGCAGCCAACGAGGATCGCAGTATTTT.

This clonotype was seen a handful of times. J is TRBJ2-1 and V is TRBV7-2; 8 positions match TRBD2. The CDR3 is 15 residues long. Unmatched junction bases numbered 7, after V lost 1 base and J lost 8 bases. Germline loops: CDR1 SGHTA, CDR2 FQGNSA. CDR3 sequence reads: CASSLGREGSYEQFF. CDR3 sequence (DNA): TGTGCCAGCAGCTTAGGCCGGGAGGGCTCGTATGAGCAGTTCTTC. Full variable domain (outside the CDR3, taken from reference TRBV7-2 and TRBJ2-1): GAGVSQSPSNKVTEKGKDVELRCDPISGHTALYWYRQSLGQGLEFLIYFQGNSAPDKSGLPSDRFSAERTGGSVSTLTIQRTQQEDSAVYLCASSLGREGSYEQFFGPGTRLTVL.

The genes are TRBV7-9 and TRBJ1-4; TRBD1 matches at 7 bases. The CDR3 has 16 amino acids. The germline V gene encodes CDR1 SEHNR and CDR2 FQNEAQ (reference sequence). Germline trimming cut 5 bases from V and 1 base from J; bases unmatched to any gene: 7. The CDR3 region has the DNA TGTGCCAGCAGCCGGGCAGGGGGAGTAACTAATGAAAAACTGTTTTTT. Protein product: CASSRAGGVTNEKLFF.

The chain couples TRBV20-1 to TRBJ2-1, with 9 nucleotides matching TRBD2. The ends lost 5 bases at V and 0 bases at J; junction bases unmatched: 5. Germline V lookup: CDR1 DFQATT, CDR2 SNEGSKA (reference sequence). The CDR3 covers 15 residues. The CDR3 DNA follows: TGCAGTGCTGCTCAGCGGGGGGCCTCCTACAATGAGCAGTTCTTC. Encoded protein: CSAAQRGASYNEQFF.

This clonotype was seen a handful of times. V and J are TRBV20-1 and TRBJ1-1; 7 bases are a match to TRBD1. With V trimmed by 3 bases and J by 3 bases, 7 bases remained unmatched. The CDR3 spans 14 residues. Germline CDR1 DFQATT, CDR2 SNEGSKA (reference sequence). CDR3 loop: CSARETGKDTEAFF. The DNA for the CDR3 is TGCAGTGCTAGGGAGACAGGGAAGGACACTGAAGCTTTCTTT.

Note on this clonotype: Germline is not matched at one junction end, which may reflect a read error. The V call is TRBV14, the J call TRBJ2-1; tentative D call: TRBD2 (7 bases). The CDR3 covers 15 residues. Per the germline V gene, CDR1 is SGHDN and CDR2 is FVKESK. The DNA for the CDR3 is TGTGCCAGCAGCCAAGTGCGGGGGCGGTACAATGGGCAGTTCTTC. It specifies CASSQVRGRYNGQFF.

This chain links TRBV6-2 or TRBV6-3 with TRBJ2-1, with TRBD1 as a possible D gene (5 bases). Trimming stripped 0 bases from V and 2 bases from J, with 8 bases between. CDR1 is MNHEY, CDR2 SVGEGT, per germline. The CDR3 is 15 residues long. CDR3 coding DNA: TGTGCCAGCAGTTACTCTCCAGGGACCTACAATGAGCAGTTCTTC. Translating it yields CASSYSPGTYNEQFF.

V is TRBV7-9 and J is TRBJ2-1; 13 bases map to TRBD2. This CDR3 contains 15 residues. CDR1 SEHNR and CDR2 FQNEAQ come from the germline V gene (reference sequence). Germline trimming cut 6 bases from V and 8 bases from J; bases unmatched to any gene: 7. As DNA, the CDR3 is TGTGCCAGCAGGTGGGGACTAGCGGGAAGAGATGAGCAGTTCTTC. It yields the protein CASRWGLAGRDEQFF.

The gene calls are TRBV7-2 and TRBJ2-4; 8 bases fit TRBD1. The J call may be in error: the DNA end matches TRBJ2-7 better. CDR3 size: 14 residues. The germline gives CDR1 SGHTA, CDR2 FQGNSA. CDR3 sequence: CASSLGQALSEQYF. The CDR3 DNA reads TGTGCCAGCAGCTTGGGACAGGCCCTTTCCGAGCAGTACTTC.

Here the CDR3 reads CASEAWGDTEAFF. CDR3 nucleotides: TGTGCCAGCGAAGCTTGGGGGGACACTGAAGCTTTCTTT. The chain has TRBV12-3 or TRBV12-4 and TRBJ1-1; maybe TRBD1 (5 bases). The CDR3 covers 13 residues. V was cut by 8 bases and J by 3 bases, with 13 bases left in between.